Following are 4 T cell receptor beta chains from one sample sequenced in a study of shared clonotypes between healthy human individuals. The method was immunoSEQ multiplex PCR; TCRdb's version includes in-frame clones alone and lacks a portion of them. The repertoire includes about a million clones, roughly 77% of them detected once, and about 0.89% sits in the top ten. The specimen was memory CD4+ T cells from PBMCs. Subset defined: CD45RA-negative fraction. The receptor set was obtained from a man aged 18 to 29 in good health. Some clones in this sample may be carry-over from other donors' samples.

The chain combines TRBV11-2 with TRBJ2-5; D is uncertain. The V gene lost 0 bases and the J gene lost 4 bases, with 9 bases spanning the gap. The germline CDR1 and CDR2 sequences are SGHAT and FQNNGV. There are 14 residues in the CDR3. The DNA for the CDR3 is TGTGCCAGCAGCTTAGATCACCCTCGAGAGACCCAGTACTTC. Encoded protein: CASSLDHPRETQYF.

The CDR3 nucleotides read TGTGCCAGCACTTTTGCTGGAGGCAATCAGCCCCAGCATTTT. Translation: CASTFAGGNQPQHF. The genes are TRBV2 and TRBJ1-5; no reliable D call. The CDR3 totals 14 residues. The germline CDR1 and CDR2 sequences are SNHLY and FYNNEI. V dropped 7 bases and J dropped 2 bases, with 12 bases sitting between them.

The CDR3 protein is CASSPDATYTDTQYF. The CDR3 nucleotides read TGTGCCAGCAGCCCCGACGCGACTTACACAGATACGCAGTATTTT. The J gene is TRBJ2-3, the V gene TRBV6-4; no firm D call. The CDR3 has 15 amino acids. Germline V gives CDR1 MRHNA, CDR2 SNTAGT. V gave up 6 bases and J gave up 2 bases, with 15 bases separating them.

V and J are TRBV5-1 and TRBJ2-5; D uncertain. The CDR3 loop spans 17 amino acids. V lost 3 bases and J lost 0, with 18 bases in between. CDR1 is SGHRS and CDR2 is YFSETQ in the germline V gene. In DNA form, the CDR3 reads TGCGCCAGCAGCTCTTCCGGGTCCCTCTTGTACCAAGAGACCCAGTACTTC. This codes for CASSSSGSLLYQETQYF.